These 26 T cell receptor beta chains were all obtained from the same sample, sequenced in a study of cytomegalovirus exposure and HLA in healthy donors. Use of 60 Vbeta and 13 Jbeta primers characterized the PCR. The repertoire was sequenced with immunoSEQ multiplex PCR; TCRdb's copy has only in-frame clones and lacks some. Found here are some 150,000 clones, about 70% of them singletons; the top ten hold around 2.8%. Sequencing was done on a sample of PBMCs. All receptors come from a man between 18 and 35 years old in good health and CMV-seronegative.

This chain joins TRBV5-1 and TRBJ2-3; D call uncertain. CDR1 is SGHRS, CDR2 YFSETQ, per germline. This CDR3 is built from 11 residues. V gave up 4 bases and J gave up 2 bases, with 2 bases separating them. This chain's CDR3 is CASSHTDTQYF. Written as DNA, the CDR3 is TGCGCCAGCAGCCACACAGATACGCAGTATTTT.

CDR3 nucleotides: TGCGCCAGCAGCTTGGGTACAGGGGGCAACGAGCAGTACGTC. This translates into CASSLGTGGNEQYV. The rearrangement links TRBV5-1 to TRBJ2-7; TRBD1 agrees at 9 bases. The germline V gene has CDR1 SGHRS and CDR2 YFSETQ. J was trimmed by 5 bases and V by 0 bases; bases with no gene match: 3. The CDR3 is 14 residues long.

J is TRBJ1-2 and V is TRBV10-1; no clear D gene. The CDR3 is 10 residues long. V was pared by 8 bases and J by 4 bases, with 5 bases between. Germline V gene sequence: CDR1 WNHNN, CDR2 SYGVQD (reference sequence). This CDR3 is CASPGYGYTF. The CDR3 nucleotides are TGCGCCAGCCCGGGCTATGGCTACACCTTC.

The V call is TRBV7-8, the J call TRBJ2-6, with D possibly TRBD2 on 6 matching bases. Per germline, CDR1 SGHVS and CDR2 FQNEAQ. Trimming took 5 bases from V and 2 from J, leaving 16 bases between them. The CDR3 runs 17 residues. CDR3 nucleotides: TGTGCCAGCAGCACATCTCGGGGGACGGCTGGGGCCAACGTCCTGACTTTC. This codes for CASSTSRGTAGANVLTF. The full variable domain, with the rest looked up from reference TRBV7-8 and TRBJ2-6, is GAGVSQSPRYKVAKRGQDVALRCDPISGHVSLFWYQQALGQGPEFLTYFQNEAQLDKSGLPSDRFFAERPEGSVSTLKIQRTQQEDSAVYLCASSTSRGTAGANVLTFGAGSRLTVL.

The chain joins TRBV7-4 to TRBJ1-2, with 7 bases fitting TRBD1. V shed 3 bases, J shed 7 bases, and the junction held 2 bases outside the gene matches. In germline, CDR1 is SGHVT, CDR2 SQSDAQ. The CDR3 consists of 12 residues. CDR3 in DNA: TGTGCCAGCAGCTTGGGACAGTGTGGCTACACCTTC. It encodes CASSLGQCGYTF.

CDR3 loop: CAISGTEETQYF. For the CDR3, the DNA is TGTGCCATCAGTGGGACAGAAGAGACCCAGTACTTC. The J gene is TRBJ2-5, the V gene TRBV10-3, with a tentative D call TRBD1 (6 bases). CDR3 length: 12 residues. Germline-derived CDR1 and CDR2 are ENHRY and SYGVKD. Trimming removed 4 bases at V and 3 bases at J, with 6 bases between.

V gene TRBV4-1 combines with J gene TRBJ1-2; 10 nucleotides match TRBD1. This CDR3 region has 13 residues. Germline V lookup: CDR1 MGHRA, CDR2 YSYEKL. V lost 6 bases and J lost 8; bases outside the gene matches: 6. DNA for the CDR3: TGCGCCAGCAGGACAGGGGGCGCGGAAGGCTACACCTTC. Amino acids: CASRTGGAEGYTF.

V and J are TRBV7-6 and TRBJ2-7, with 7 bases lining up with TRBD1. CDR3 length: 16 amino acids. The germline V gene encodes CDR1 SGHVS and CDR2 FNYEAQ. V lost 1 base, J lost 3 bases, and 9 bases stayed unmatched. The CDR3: CASSLEPGQLSYEQYF. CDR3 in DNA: TGTGCCAGCAGCTTAGAACCGGGACAGCTTAGCTACGAGCAGTACTTC.

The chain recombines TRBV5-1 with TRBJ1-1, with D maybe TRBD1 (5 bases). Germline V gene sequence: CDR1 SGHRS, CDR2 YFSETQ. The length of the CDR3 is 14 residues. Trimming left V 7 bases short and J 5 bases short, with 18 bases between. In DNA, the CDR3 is TGCGCCAGCCGACCTGAGCAGGGAGGTACTGAAGCTTTCTTT. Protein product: CASRPEQGGTEAFF.

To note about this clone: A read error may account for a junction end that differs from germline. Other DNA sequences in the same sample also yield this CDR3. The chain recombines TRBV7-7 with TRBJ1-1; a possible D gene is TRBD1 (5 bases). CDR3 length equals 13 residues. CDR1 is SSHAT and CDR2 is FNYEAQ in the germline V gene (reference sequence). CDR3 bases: TGTGCTAGCAGCCTAGCGGCAGGGTCTGAAGCTTTCTTT. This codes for CASSLAAGSEAFF.

CDR3 sequence: CASQTGSSGNTIYF. CDR3 DNA sequence: TGCGCCAGCCAGACAGGCAGCTCTGGAAACACCATATATTTT. The chain couples TRBV5-1 to TRBJ1-3, with D maybe TRBD1 (6 bases). The germline V gene has CDR1 SGHRS and CDR2 YFSETQ. Between the trimmed V and J ends, which lost 7 bases and 0 bases, there was a span of 11 bases. The CDR3 totals 14 residues.

CDR3 sequence (DNA): TGTGCCAGCAGTCCCAATAGCGGGGGGGCGGACACCGGGGAGCTGTTTTTT. Translation: CASSPNSGGADTGELFF. The chain carries TRBV28 and TRBJ2-2; 11 positions agree with TRBD2. J was trimmed by 3 bases and V by 5 bases; bases with no gene match: 8. Germline V lookup: CDR1 MDHEN, CDR2 SYDVKM. This CDR3 spans 17 amino acids.

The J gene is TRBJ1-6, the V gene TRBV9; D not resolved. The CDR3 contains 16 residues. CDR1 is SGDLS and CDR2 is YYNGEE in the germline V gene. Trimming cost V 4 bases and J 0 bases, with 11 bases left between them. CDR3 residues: CASSRWSSSYNSPLHF. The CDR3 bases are TGTGCCAGCAGCCGTTGGTCGAGCTCCTATAATTCACCCCTCCACTTT. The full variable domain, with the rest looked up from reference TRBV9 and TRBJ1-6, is DSGVTQTPKHLITATGQRVTLRCSPRSGDLSVYWYQQSLDQGLQFLIQYYNGEERAKGNILERFSAQQFPDLHSELNLSSLELGDSALYFCASSRWSSSYNSPLHFGNGTRLTVT.

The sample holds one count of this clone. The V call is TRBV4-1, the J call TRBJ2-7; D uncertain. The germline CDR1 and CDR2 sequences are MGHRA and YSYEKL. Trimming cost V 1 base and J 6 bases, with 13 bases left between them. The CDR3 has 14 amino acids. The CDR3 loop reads CASSQVQTTFEQYF. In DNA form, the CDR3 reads TGCGCCAGCAGCCAAGTCCAAACTACCTTCGAGCAGTACTTC.

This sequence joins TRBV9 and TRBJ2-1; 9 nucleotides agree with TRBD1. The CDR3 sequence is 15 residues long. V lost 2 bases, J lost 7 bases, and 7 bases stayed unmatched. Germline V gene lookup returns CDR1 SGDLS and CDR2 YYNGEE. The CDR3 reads CASSVVRGTGNEQFF. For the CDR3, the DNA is TGTGCCAGCAGCGTCGTCAGGGGGACAGGGAATGAGCAGTTCTTC.

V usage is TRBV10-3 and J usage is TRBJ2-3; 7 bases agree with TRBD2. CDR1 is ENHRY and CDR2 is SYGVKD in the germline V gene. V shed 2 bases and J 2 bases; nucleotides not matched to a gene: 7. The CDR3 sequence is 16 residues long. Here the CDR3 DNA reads TGTGCCATCAGTGAGGCTGGCGGGGGAACCACAGATACGCAGTATTTT. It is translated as CAISEAGGGTTDTQYF.

The CDR3 DNA sequence: TGTGCCAGCAGCGAGAGACAGGGGAGCGGCTACACCTTC. Its protein product is CASSERQGSGYTF. The J gene is TRBJ1-2, the V gene TRBV7-2, with 8 bases lining up with TRBD1. Germline assignment: CDR1 SGHTA and CDR2 FQGNSA. This CDR3 has 13 amino acids. V gave up 5 bases and J gave up 8 bases; unmatched junction bases: 7.

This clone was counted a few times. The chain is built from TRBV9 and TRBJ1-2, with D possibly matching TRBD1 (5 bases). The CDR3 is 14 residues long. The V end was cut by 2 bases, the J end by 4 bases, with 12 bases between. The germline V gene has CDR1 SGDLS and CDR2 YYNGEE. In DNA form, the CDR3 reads TGTGCCAGCAGCGTGCCCGGGACTACCTATGGCTACACCTTC. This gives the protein CASSVPGTTYGYTF. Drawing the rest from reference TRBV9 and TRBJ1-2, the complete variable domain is DSGVTQTPKHLITATGQRVTLRCSPRSGDLSVYWYQQSLDQGLQFLIQYYNGEERAKGNILERFSAQQFPDLHSELNLSSLELGDSALYFCASSVPGTTYGYTFGSGTRLTVV.

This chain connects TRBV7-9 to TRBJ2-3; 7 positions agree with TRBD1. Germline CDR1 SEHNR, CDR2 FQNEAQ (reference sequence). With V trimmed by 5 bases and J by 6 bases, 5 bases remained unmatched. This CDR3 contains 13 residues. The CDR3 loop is CASSPTGVDTQYF. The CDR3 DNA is TGTGCCAGCAGCCCTACAGGGGTGGATACGCAGTATTTT. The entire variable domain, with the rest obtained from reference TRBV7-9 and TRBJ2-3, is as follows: DTGVSQNPRHKITKRGQNVTFRCDPISEHNRLYWYRQTLGQGPEFLTYFQNEAQLEKSRLLSDRFSAERPKGSFSTLEIQRTEQGDSAMYLCASSPTGVDTQYFGPGTRLTVL.

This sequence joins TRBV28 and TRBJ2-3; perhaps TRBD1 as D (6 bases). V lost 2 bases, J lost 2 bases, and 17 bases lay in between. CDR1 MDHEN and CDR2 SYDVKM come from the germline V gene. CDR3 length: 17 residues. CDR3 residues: CASSLDRSTSPTDTQYF. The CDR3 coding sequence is TGTGCCAGCAGTTTAGACAGGAGCACATCTCCCACAGATACGCAGTATTTT.

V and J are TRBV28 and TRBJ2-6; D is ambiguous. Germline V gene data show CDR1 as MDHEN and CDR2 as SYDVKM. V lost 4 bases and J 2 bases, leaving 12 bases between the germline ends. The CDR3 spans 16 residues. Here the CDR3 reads CASSSLRRAGANVLTF. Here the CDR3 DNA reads TGTGCCAGCAGTTCACTTCGGAGAGCTGGGGCCAACGTCCTGACTTTC.

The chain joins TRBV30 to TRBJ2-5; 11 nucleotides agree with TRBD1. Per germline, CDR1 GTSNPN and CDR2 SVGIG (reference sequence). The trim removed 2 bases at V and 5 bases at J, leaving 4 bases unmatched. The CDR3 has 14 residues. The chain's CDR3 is CAWSRTGGGETQYF. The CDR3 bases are TGTGCCTGGAGTCGGACAGGGGGCGGGGAGACCCAGTACTTC.

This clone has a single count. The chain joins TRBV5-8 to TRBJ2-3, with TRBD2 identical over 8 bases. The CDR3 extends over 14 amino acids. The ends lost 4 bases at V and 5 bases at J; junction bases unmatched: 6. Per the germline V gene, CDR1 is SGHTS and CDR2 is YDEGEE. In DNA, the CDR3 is TGTGCCAGCAGCGGGCGGGGGGCTGGAGATACGCAGTATTTT. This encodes CASSGRGAGDTQYF.

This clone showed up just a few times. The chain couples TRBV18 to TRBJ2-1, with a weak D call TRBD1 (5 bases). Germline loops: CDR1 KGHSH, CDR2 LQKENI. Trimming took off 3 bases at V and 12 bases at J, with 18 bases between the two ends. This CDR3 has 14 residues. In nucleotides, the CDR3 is TGTGCCAGCTCACCGGCCACTGGACACGCAGGGCAGTTCTTC. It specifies CASSPATGHAGQFF. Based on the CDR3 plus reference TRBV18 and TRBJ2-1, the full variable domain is NAGVMQNPRHLVRRRGQEARLRCSPMKGHSHVYWYRQLPEEGLKFMVYLQKENIIDESGMPKERFSAEFPKEGPSILRIQQVVRGDSAAYFCASSPATGHAGQFFGPGTRLTVL.

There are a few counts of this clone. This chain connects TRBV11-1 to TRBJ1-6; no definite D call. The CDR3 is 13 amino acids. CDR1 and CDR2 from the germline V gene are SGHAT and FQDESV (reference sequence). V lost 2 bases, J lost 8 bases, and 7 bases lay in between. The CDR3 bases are TGTGCCAGCAGCTTATCAGAGGATTCACCCCTCCACTTT. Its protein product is CASSLSEDSPLHF.

CDR3 coding DNA: TGTGCCAGTAGTATAGATGCCCACACCCAAGAGACCCAGTACTTC. This gives the protein CASSIDAHTQETQYF. The V call is TRBV19, the J call TRBJ2-5, with D unresolved. The CDR3 totals 15 residues. Germline CDR1 reads LNHDA; CDR2 reads SQIVND (reference sequence). Trimming stripped 0 bases from V and 1 base from J, with 9 bases between.